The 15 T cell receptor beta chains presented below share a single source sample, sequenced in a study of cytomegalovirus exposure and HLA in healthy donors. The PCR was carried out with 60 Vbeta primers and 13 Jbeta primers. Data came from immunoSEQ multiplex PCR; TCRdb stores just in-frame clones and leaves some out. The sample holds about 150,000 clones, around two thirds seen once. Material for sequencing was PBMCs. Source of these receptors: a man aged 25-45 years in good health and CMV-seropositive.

CDR3 residues: CASSIPGAGTGFNNEQFF. In nucleotides, the CDR3 is TGTGCCAGTAGTATACCAGGGGCCGGGACAGGATTTAACAATGAGCAGTTCTTC. The V call is TRBV19, the J call TRBJ2-1; 8 nucleotides align to TRBD1. CDR3 size: 18 residues. The V gene's germline CDR1 is LNHDA and CDR2 SQIVND (reference sequence). V was clipped by 2 bases and J by 5 bases; unmatched bases: 14. Full variable domain (missing parts from reference TRBV19 and TRBJ2-1): DGGITQSPKYLFRKEGQNVTLSCEQNLNHDAMYWYRQDPGQGLRLIYYSQIVNDFQKGDIAEGYSVSREKKESFPLTVTSAQKNPTAFYLCASSIPGAGTGFNNEQFFGPGTRLTVL.

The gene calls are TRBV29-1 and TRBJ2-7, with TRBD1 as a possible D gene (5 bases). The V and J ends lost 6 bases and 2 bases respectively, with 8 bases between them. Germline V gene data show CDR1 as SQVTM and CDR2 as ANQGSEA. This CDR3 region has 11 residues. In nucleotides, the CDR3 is TGCAGCGTCCAGGGCACCTACGAGCAGTACTTC. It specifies CSVQGTYEQYF.

CDR3 sequence (DNA): TGCAGCGTTGAGTTGACAGGGGGCAACTATGGCTACACCTTC. Amino acid sequence: CSVELTGGNYGYTF. V usage is TRBV29-1 and J usage is TRBJ1-2; 10 bases agree with TRBD1. The CDR3 totals 14 residues. Germline loops: CDR1 SQVTM, CDR2 ANQGSEA. The V and J ends lost 3 bases and 2 bases, in that order; junction bases with no gene match: 3.

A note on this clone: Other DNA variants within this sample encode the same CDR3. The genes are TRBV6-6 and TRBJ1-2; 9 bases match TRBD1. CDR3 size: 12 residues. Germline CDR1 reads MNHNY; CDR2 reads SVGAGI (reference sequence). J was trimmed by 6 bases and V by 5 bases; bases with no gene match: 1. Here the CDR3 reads CASSRQGDGYTF. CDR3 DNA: TGTGCCAGCAGTCGACAGGGGGATGGCTACACCTTC.

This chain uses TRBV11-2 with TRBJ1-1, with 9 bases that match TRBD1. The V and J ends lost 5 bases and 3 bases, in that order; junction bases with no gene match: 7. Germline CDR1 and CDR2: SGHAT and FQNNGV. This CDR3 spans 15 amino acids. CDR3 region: CASSPTGGGHTEAFF. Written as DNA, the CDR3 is TGTGCCAGCAGCCCGACAGGGGGGGGCCACACTGAAGCTTTCTTT.

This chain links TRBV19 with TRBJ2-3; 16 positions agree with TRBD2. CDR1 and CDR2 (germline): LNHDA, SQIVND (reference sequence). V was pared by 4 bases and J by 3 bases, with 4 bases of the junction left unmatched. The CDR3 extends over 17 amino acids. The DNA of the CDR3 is TGTGCCAGTAGTAAGGGACTAGCGGGAGGGCCAACAGATACGCAGTATTTT. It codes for CASSKGLAGGPTDTQYF. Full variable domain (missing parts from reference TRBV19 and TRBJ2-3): DGGITQSPKYLFRKEGQNVTLSCEQNLNHDAMYWYRQDPGQGLRLIYYSQIVNDFQKGDIAEGYSVSREKKESFPLTVTSAQKNPTAFYLCASSKGLAGGPTDTQYFGPGTRLTVL.

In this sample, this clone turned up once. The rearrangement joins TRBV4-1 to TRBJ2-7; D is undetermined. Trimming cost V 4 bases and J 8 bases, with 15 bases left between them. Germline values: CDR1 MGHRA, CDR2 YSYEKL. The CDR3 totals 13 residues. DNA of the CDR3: TGCGCCAGCAGCCCAAGAGTACTCACCAAGCAGTACTTC. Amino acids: CASSPRVLTKQYF.

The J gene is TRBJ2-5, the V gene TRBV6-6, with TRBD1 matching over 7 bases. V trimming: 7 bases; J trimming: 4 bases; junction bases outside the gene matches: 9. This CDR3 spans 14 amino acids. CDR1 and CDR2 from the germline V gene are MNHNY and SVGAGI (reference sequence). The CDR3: CASTIAGGRETQYF. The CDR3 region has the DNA TGTGCCAGCACGATCGCAGGGGGTAGAGAGACCCAGTACTTC.

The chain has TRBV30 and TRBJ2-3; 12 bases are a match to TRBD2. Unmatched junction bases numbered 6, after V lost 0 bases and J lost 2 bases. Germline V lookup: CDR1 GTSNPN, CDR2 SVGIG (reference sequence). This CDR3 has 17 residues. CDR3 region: CAWSVLAGGGPTDTQYF. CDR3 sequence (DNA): TGTGCCTGGAGTGTACTAGCGGGAGGCGGTCCCACAGATACGCAGTATTTT.

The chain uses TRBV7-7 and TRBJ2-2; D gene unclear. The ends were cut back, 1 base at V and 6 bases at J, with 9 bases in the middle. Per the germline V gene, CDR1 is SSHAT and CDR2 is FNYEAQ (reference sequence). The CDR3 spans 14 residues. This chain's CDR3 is CASSLGNQAGELFF. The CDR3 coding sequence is TGTGCCAGCAGCTTAGGAAATCAGGCCGGGGAGCTGTTTTTT. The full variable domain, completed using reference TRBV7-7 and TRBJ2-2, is GAGVSQSPRYKVTKRGQDVTLRCDPISSHATLYWYQQALGQGPEFLTYFNYEAQPDKSGLPSDRFSAERPEGSISTLTIQRTEQRDSAMYRCASSLGNQAGELFFGEGSRLTVL.

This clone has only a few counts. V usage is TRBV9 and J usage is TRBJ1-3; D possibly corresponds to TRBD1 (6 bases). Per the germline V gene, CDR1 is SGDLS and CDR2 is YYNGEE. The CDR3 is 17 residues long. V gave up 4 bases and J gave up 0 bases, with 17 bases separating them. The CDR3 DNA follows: TGTGCCAGCAGCTTTAGCCCGAGGGGGAGCTCTGGAAACACCATATATTTT. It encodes CASSFSPRGSSGNTIYF.

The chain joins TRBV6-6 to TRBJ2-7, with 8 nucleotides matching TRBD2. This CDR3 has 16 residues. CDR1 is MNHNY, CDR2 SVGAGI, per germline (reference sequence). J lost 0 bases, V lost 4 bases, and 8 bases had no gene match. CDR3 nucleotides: TGTGCCAGCAGTTTGACGGGGGGGAGCAGCTCCTACGAGCAGTACTTC. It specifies CASSLTGGSSSYEQYF.

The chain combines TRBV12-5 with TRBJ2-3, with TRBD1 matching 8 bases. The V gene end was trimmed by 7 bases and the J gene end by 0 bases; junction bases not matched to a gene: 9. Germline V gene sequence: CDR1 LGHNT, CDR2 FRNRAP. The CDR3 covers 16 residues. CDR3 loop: CASVGQGAPSTDTQYF. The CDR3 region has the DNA TGTGCTAGTGTAGGACAGGGCGCTCCTAGCACAGATACGCAGTATTTT.

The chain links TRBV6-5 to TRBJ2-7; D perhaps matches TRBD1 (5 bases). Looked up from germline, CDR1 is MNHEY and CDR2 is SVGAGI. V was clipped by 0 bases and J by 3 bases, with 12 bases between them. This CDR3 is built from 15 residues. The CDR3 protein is CASSYSGRAGYEQYF. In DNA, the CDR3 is TGTGCCAGCAGTTACTCGGGCAGGGCAGGCTACGAGCAGTACTTC.

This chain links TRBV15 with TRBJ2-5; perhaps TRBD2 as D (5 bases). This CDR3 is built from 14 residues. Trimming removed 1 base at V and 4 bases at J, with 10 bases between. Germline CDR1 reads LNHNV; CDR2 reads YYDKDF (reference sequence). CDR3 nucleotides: TGTGCCACCAGCAGAGGAGGTCGGGGAGAGACCCAGTACTTC. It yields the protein CATSRGGRGETQYF.